The 14 T cell receptor beta chains listed next were all sequenced from one sample in a study of cytomegalovirus exposure and HLA in healthy donors. 60 Vbeta and 13 Jbeta primers were used in PCR. This table comes from immunoSEQ multiplex PCR, and its TCRdb copy is limited to in-frame clones, with some not included. The sample holds 170,000 or so clones; around 74% are singletons and the top ten take about 2.7%. The sample comprised PBMCs. The receptor set was obtained from a male donor in good health and CMV-seronegative.

The genes are TRBV19 and TRBJ2-1; 7 positions agree with TRBD2. The CDR3 extends over 13 amino acids. The V and J ends lost 7 bases and 3 bases, in that order; junction bases with no gene match: 3. The V gene's germline CDR1 is LNHDA and CDR2 SQIVND (reference sequence). CDR3 protein: CASNGGYYNEQFF. In nucleotides, the CDR3 is TGTGCCAGTAACGGGGGGTACTACAATGAGCAGTTCTTC.

The chain joins TRBV11-2 to TRBJ1-6; D is possibly TRBD1 (5 bases). Germline CDR1 SGHAT, CDR2 FQNNGV. V lost 1 base, J lost 2 bases, and 12 bases lay in between. This CDR3 has 17 residues. The CDR3 DNA is TGTGCCAGCAGCTTAGGGGGAACAGGACCCTATAATTCACCCCTCCACTTT. This gives the protein CASSLGGTGPYNSPLHF. The complete variable domain, with remaining parts taken from reference TRBV11-2 and TRBJ1-6, reads EAGVAQSPRYKIIEKRQSVAFWCNPISGHATLYWYQQILGQGPKLLIQFQNNGVVDDSQLPKDRFSAERLKGVDSTLKIQPAKLEDSAVYLCASSLGGTGPYNSPLHFGNGTRLTVT.

This clone was seen just once. The J gene is TRBJ2-7, the V gene TRBV19, with 13 bases that match TRBD2. J gave up 2 bases and V 6 bases, and 7 bases lay outside the gene matches. The CDR3 extends over 16 amino acids. Germline values: CDR1 LNHDA, CDR2 SQIVND (reference sequence). The CDR3 spells CASRDKLAGGPYEQYF. For the CDR3, the DNA is TGTGCCAGTAGAGACAAACTAGCGGGAGGGCCCTACGAGCAGTACTTC.

The gene calls are TRBV6-6 and TRBJ2-5, with D possibly being TRBD2 (5 bases). The DNA end is more similar to TRBJ2-7, so the J call may be wrong. CDR3 length: 16 amino acids. Germline V gene sequence: CDR1 MNHNY, CDR2 SVGAGI (reference sequence). The CDR3 sequence: CASREPRAAQAYEQYF. The CDR3 bases are TGTGCCAGCAGAGAGCCGAGGGCAGCTCAAGCGTACGAGCAGTACTTC.

This clone was picked up a small number of times. V usage is TRBV5-6 and J usage is TRBJ1-1, with D possibly matching TRBD1 (5 bases). Germline CDR1 and CDR2: SGHDT and YYEEEE. The CDR3 totals 14 residues. Trimming took off 4 bases at V and 3 bases at J, with 13 bases between the two ends. CDR3 bases: TGTGCCAGCAGCCCGGTTCGGGGGTACACTGAAGCTTTCTTT. Its protein is CASSPVRGYTEAFF. The entire variable domain, with the rest obtained from reference TRBV5-6 and TRBJ1-1, is as follows: DAGVTQSPTHLIKTRGQQVTLRCSPKSGHDTVSWYQQALGQGPQFIFQYYEEEERQRGNFPDRFSGHQFPNYSSELNVNALLLGDSALYLCASSPVRGYTEAFFGQGTRLTVV.

In regard to this clone: Within the sample, other DNA sequences also encode this same CDR3. V usage is TRBV7-9 and J usage is TRBJ1-1; 9 nucleotides align to TRBD1. V was pared by 6 bases and J by 1 base, with 6 bases of the junction left unmatched. The CDR3 has 15 residues. Germline V gives CDR1 SEHNR, CDR2 FQNEAQ (reference sequence). The CDR3 loop reads CASSSGQGGNTEAFF. DNA of the CDR3: TGTGCCAGCAGTTCGGGACAGGGAGGGAACACTGAAGCTTTCTTT.

V gene TRBV11-2 combines with J gene TRBJ2-7; D is perhaps TRBD1 (5 bases). V gave up 5 bases and J gave up 2 bases, with 16 bases separating them. The CDR3 loop spans 15 amino acids. In germline, CDR1 is SGHAT, CDR2 FQNNGV. CDR3: CASSLPGLPPYEQYF. In nucleotides, the CDR3 is TGTGCCAGCAGCCTACCAGGGCTTCCTCCCTACGAGCAGTACTTC. Full variable domain (rest looked up from reference TRBV11-2 and TRBJ2-7): EAGVAQSPRYKIIEKRQSVAFWCNPISGHATLYWYQQILGQGPKLLIQFQNNGVVDDSQLPKDRFSAERLKGVDSTLKIQPAKLEDSAVYLCASSLPGLPPYEQYFGPGTRLTVT.

The rearrangement links TRBV7-6 to TRBJ2-1; 7 bases are a match to TRBD1. CDR1 and CDR2 from the germline V gene are SGHVS and FNYEAQ. The V and J ends lost 4 bases and 0 bases, in that order; junction bases with no gene match: 6. CDR3 length: 16 amino acids. The DNA for the CDR3 is TGTGCCAGCAGCTCTCAACAGGGGAGCTCCTACAATGAGCAGTTCTTC. Translating it yields CASSSQQGSSYNEQFF.

This clone was detected a few times. The CDR3 nucleotides are TGTGCCAGTAGTATTGCTCGAGCGACTAGCTCCTACGAGCAGTACTTC. This codes for CASSIARATSSYEQYF. The genes are TRBV19 and TRBJ2-7; D perhaps matches TRBD2 (6 bases). Trimming shortened V by 3 bases and J by 0 bases, and 15 bases separated the two germline ends. CDR3 length equals 16 residues. The germline V gene encodes CDR1 LNHDA and CDR2 SQIVND (reference sequence).

J is TRBJ2-3 and V is TRBV29-1, with 8 bases fitting TRBD2. V lost 5 bases to trimming and J lost 5 bases; unmatched junction nucleotides: 9. The CDR3 is 14 amino acids. In germline, CDR1 is SQVTM, CDR2 ANQGSEA. CDR3 amino acids: CSVWGRGERDTQYF. CDR3 coding DNA: TGCAGCGTTTGGGGGCGGGGGGAGCGAGATACGCAGTATTTT.

The chain recombines TRBV14 with TRBJ2-7, with D perhaps TRBD1 (7 bases). The CDR3 has 15 residues. The V and J ends lost 0 bases and 3 bases respectively, with 12 bases between them. From germline, CDR1 is SGHDN and CDR2 FVKESK. The CDR3 DNA sequence: TGTGCCAGCAGCCAAGATGGCAGGGGGGACTACGAGCAGTACTTC. It codes for CASSQDGRGDYEQYF.

The genes are TRBV29-1 and TRBJ2-7, with 14 nucleotides matching TRBD2. The CDR3 is made up of 13 amino acids. V lost 6 bases and J lost 3; bases outside the gene matches: 1. Looked up from germline, CDR1 is SQVTM and CDR2 is ANQGSEA. CDR3: CSVGTSGGYEQYF. The CDR3, as DNA: TGCAGCGTGGGGACTAGCGGGGGCTACGAGCAGTACTTC.

The CDR3 DNA sequence: TGTGCCAGCAGCGTAGGTAGGGGCGACACTGAAGCTTTCTTT. As protein: CASSVGRGDTEAFF. The chain carries TRBV9 and TRBJ1-1; tentatively, D is TRBD1 (5 bases). Germline loops: CDR1 SGDLS, CDR2 YYNGEE. The germline V and J ends were trimmed by 0 bases and 3 bases, with 9 bases remaining between them. This CDR3 has 14 residues.

This chain joins TRBV6-6 and TRBJ2-3; 12 nucleotides agree with TRBD2. With V trimmed by 6 bases and J by 4 bases, 8 bases remained unmatched. Germline assignment: CDR1 MNHNY and CDR2 SVGAGI (reference sequence). This CDR3 region has 16 residues. The CDR3 protein is CASRPSGGEWADTQYF. For the CDR3, the DNA is TGTGCCAGCAGACCTAGCGGGGGGGAATGGGCAGATACGCAGTATTTT.